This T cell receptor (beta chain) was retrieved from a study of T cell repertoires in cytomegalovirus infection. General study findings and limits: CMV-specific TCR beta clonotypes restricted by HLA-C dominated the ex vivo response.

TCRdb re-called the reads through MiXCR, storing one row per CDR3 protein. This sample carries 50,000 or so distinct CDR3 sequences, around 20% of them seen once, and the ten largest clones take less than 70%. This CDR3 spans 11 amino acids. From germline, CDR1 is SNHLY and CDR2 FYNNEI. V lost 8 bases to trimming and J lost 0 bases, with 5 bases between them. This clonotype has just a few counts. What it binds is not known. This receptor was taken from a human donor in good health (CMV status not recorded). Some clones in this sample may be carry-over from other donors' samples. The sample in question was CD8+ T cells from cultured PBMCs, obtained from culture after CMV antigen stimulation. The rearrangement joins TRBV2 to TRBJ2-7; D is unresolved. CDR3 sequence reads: CASALSYEQYF. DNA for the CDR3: TGTGCCAGCGCTCTCTCCTACGAGCAGTACTTC.